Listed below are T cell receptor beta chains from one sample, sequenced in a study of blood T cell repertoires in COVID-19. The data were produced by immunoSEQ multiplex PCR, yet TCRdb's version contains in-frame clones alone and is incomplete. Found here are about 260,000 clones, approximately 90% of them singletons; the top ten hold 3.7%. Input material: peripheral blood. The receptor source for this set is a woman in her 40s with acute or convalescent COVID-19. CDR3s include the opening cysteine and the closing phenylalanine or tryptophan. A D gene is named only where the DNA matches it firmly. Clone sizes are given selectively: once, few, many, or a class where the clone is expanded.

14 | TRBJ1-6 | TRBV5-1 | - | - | TGCGCCAGCAGCTTGGGGCCAGAAAATTCACCCCTCCACTTT | CASSLGPENSPLHF
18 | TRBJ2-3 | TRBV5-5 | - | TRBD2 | TGTGCCAGCAGCCACTCCGGGACTAGCGGGGGGGCAACAGATACGCAGTATTTT | CASSHSGTSGGATDTQYF
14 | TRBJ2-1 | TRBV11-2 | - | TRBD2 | TGTGCCAGCAGCTCTCTAGCGGGATACAATGAGCAGTTCTTC | CASSSLAGYNEQFF
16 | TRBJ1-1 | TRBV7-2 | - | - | TGTGCCAGCAGCTTAGCCTCGACAGATTTGAACACTGAAGCTTTCTTT | CASSLASTDLNTEAFF
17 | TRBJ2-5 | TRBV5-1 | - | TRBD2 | TGCGCCAGCAGCGCGGGGACGGGGGGGCCTTCAGGAGAGACCCAGTACTTC | CASSAGTGGPSGETQYF
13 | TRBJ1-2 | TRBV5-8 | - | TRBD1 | TGTGCCAGCAGCCGACAGGGGAATTATGGCTACACCTTC | CASSRQGNYGYTF
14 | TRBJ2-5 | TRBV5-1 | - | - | TGCGCCAGCAGATATTCGAGGGTAGGAGAGACCCAGTACTTC | CASRYSRVGETQYF
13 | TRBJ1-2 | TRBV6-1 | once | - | TGTGCCAGCAGTTATGGGGAGGGCTATGGCTACACCTTC | CASSYGEGYGYTF
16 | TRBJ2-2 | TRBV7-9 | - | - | TGTGCCGGGGGGTTAGGCCCCTTGAAGGTCACCGGGGAGCTGTTTTTT | CAGGLGPLKVTGELFF
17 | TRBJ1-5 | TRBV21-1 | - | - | TGTGCCAGCAGCAAAGGAGAGGCAGGGGGGACTCGTCAGCCCCAGCATTTT | CASSKGEAGGTRQPQHF
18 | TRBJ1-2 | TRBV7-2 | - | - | TGTGCCAGCAGTCCCCGAGGTACAGGGCAGGCCTCAAACTATGGCTACACCTTC | CASSPRGTGQASNYGYTF
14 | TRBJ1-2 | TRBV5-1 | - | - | TGCGCCAGCACCCTCCCGGGGATGGACTATGGCTACACCTTC | CASTLPGMDYGYTF
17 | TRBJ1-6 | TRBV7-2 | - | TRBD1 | TGTGCCAGCAGCCCCGGACAGGGAAGCTCCTATAATTCACCCCTCCACTTT | CASSPGQGSSYNSPLHF
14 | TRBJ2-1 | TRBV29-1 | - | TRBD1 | TGCAGCGTTTCGGACAGGGGCTCCTACAATGAGCAGTTCTTC | CSVSDRGSYNEQFF
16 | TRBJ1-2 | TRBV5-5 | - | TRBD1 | TGTGCCAGCAGCTTGGGCCGGGACAGAGGATTCTATGGCTACACCTTC | CASSLGRDRGFYGYTF
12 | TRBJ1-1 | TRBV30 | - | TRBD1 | TGTGCCTGGAGTAGTCAGGGGGGTGAAGCTTTCTTT | CAWSSQGGEAFF
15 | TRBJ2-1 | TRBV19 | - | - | TGTGCCAGTAGTCGACCAGGTGGACATAAGGCGGAGCAGTTCTTC | CASSRPGGHKAEQFF